This TCR beta chain was sequenced during a study of OX40 agonist ivuxolimab in advanced cancers. Study-level points and caveats: Certain nonresponders additionally had low normalized T-cell clonal expansion. Antigen specificity of clonally expanded peripheral T cells was not established.

Regarding this clone: The target antigen is unknown.

The CDR3 contains 16 residues. Looked up from germline, CDR1 is SEHNR and CDR2 is FQNEAQ (reference sequence). The V end lost 3 bases, the J end lost 3 bases, and 14 bases lay between the germline ends. TCRdb keeps only in-frame clones here, not all; method: immunoSEQ multiplex PCR. In the table there are approximately 15,000 clones, around 77% of which are singletons. Material: CD4+ or CD8+ T cells sorted from blood, obtained in a trial of the OX40 agonist ivuxolimab. This clonotype was sampled from an adult with an advanced solid tumor such as melanoma, head and neck, liver or kidney cancer. The genes are TRBV7-9 and TRBJ1-4, with no clear D. The CDR3 sequence: CASSLGSLLPNEKLFF. The CDR3 bases are TGTGCCAGCAGCTTGGGCAGCTTGTTACCTAATGAAAAACTGTTTTTT. The full variable domain, in which reference TRBV7-9 and TRBJ1-4 provide the parts outside the CDR3, is DTGVSQNPRHKITKRGQNVTFRCDPISEHNRLYWYRQTLGQGPEFLTYFQNEAQLEKSRLLSDRFSAERPKGSFSTLEIQRTEQGDSAMYLCASSLGSLLPNEKLFFGSGTQLSVL.